This entry describes one TCR beta chain. The data originate from a study of blood T cell repertoires in COVID-19. On the study more broadly: COVID-19 samples collected from the United States, Italy and Spain covered acute and convalescent phases. T cells, B-cell-depleted T cells, or PBMCs supplied cDNA or gDNA.

Trimming stripped 5 bases from V and 0 bases from J, with 7 bases between. Germline V gives CDR1 KGHDR, CDR2 SFDVKD. CDR3 length equals 14 residues. Study processing details: Reference gene primer amplification gave nucleated cell count estimates. Clones were read by immunoSEQ multiplex PCR, and TCRdb kept only the in-frame ones, dropping some. V and J calls and clone size come straight from that table; D and trimming were deduced from the DNA. The sample includes tens of thousands of clones, 82% of them seen just once. The sequencing sample was made of peripheral blood. The clonotype originates from a woman older than 75 with acute or convalescent COVID-19. This rearrangement joins TRBV24-1 to TRBJ2-1; D gene unclear. The CDR3 is CATSGLSSYNEQFF. CDR3 bases: TGTGCCACCAGTGGGCTCAGCTCCTACAATGAGCAGTTCTTC.